The T cell receptor beta chain described here comes from a study of control samples from healthy donors and cancer patients. V dropped 3 bases and J dropped 3 bases, with 15 bases sitting between them. This CDR3 comprises 16 residues. The germline V gene encodes CDR1 MNHEY and CDR2 SVGAGI. Libraries were prepared by immunoSEQ multiplex PCR; TCRdb keeps only in-frame clonotypes and omits some of them. The data contain 50,000 to 75,000 clones, roughly 85% of them singletons. The V call is TRBV6-5, the J call TRBJ2-1; D not resolved. This sequence was found in a man aged 35 to 55 in good health. Sequencing was performed on blood. The CDR3 coding sequence is TGTGCCAGCAGTTATAATCTCGATCCACGCTACAATGAGCAGTTCTTC. Protein sequence: CASSYNLDPRYNEQFF.